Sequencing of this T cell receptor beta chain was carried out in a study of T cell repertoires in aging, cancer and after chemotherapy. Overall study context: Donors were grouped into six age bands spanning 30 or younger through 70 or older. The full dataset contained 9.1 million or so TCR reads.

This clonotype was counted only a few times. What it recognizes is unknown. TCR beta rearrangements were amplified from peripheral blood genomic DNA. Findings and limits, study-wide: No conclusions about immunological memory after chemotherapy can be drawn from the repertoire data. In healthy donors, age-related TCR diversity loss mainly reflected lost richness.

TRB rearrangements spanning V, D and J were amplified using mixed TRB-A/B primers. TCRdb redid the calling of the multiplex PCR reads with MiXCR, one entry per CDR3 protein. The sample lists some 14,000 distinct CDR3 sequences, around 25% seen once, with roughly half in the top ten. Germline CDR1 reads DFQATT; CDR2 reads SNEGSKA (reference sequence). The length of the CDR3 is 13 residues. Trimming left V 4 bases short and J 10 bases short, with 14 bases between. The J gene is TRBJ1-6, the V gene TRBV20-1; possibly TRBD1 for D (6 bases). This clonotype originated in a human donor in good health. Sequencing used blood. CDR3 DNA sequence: TGCAGTGCTAAGGAGGGGGGTCGATCACCCCTCCACTTT. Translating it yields CSAKEGGRSPLHF.